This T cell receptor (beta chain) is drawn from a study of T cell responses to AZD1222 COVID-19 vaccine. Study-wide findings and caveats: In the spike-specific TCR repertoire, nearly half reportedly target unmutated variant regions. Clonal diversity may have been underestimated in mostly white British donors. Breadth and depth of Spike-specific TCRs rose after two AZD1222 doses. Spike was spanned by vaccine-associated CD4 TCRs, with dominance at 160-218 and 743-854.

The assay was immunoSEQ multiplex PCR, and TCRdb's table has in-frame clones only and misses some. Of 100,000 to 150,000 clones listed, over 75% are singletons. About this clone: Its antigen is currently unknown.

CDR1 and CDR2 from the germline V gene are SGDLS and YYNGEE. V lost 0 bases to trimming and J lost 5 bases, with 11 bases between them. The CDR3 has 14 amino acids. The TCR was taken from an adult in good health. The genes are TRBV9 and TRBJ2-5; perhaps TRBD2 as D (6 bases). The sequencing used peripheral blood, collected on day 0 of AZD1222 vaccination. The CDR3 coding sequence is TGTGCCAGCAGCGTAGGACTAGTCCTGGAGACCCAGTACTTC. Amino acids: CASSVGLVLETQYF.